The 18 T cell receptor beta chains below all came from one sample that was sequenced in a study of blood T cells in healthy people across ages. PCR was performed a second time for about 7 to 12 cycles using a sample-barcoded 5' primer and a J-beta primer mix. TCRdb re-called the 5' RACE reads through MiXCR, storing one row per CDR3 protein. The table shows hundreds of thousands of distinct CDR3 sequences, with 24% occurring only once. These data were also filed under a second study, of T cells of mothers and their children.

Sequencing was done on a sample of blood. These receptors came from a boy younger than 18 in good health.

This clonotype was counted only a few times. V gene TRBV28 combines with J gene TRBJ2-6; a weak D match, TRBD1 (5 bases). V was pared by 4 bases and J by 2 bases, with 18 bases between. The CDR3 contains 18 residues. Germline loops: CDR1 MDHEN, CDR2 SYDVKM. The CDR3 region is CASSSSLPREAGANVLTF. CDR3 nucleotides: TGTGCCAGCAGTTCCTCTCTCCCCAGGGAAGCTGGGGCCAACGTCCTGACTTTC.

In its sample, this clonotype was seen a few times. CDR3 amino acids: CSASSALGGNEQFF. In DNA, the CDR3 is TGCAGTGCTAGTTCGGCGCTAGGTGGCAATGAGCAGTTCTTC. This chain joins TRBV20-1 and TRBJ2-1; unclear D gene. Per germline, CDR1 DFQATT and CDR2 SNEGSKA (reference sequence). V was cut by 3 bases and J by 6 bases, with 15 bases left in between. The CDR3 extends over 14 amino acids.

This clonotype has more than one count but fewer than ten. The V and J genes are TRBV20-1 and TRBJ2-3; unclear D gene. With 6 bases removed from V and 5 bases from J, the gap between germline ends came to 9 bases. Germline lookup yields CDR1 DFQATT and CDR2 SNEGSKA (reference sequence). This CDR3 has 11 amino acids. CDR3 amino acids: CSAPHEDTQYF. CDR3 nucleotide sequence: TGCAGTGCCCCCCACGAAGATACGCAGTATTTT.

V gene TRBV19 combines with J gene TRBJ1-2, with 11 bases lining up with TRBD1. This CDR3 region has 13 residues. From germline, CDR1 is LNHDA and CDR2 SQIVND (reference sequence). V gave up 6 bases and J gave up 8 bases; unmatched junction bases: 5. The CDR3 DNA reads TGTGCCAGTAGGCGGACAGGGGGCGGCGGCTACACCTTC. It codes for CASRRTGGGGYTF.

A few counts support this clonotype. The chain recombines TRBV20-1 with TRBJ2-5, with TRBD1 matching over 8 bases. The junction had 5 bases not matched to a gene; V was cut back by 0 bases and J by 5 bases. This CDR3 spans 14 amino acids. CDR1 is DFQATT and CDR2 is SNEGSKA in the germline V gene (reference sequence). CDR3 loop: CSARDRGRGETQYF. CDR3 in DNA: TGCAGTGCTAGAGACAGGGGGCGCGGGGAGACCCAGTACTTC.

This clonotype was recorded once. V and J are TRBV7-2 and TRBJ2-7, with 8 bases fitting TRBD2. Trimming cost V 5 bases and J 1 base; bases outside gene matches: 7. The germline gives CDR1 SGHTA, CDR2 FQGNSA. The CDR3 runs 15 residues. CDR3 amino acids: CASSPSGTRSYEQYF. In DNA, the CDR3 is TGTGCCAGCAGCCCTTCCGGGACTAGATCCTACGAGCAGTACTTC.

The CDR3, as DNA: TGCGCCAGCAGCGCTGGACTAGATCTCTACGAGCAGTACTTC. Translation: CASSAGLDLYEQYF. The rearrangement links TRBV5-1 to TRBJ2-7; 7 nucleotides agree with TRBD2. Germline V lookup: CDR1 SGHRS, CDR2 YFSETQ. The CDR3 totals 14 residues. Trimming cost V 4 bases and J 3 bases; bases outside gene matches: 7.

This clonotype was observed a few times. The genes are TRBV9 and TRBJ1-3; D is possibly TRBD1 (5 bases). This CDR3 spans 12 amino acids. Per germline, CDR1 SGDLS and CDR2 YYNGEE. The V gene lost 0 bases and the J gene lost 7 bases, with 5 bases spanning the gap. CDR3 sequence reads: CASSVEGNTIYF. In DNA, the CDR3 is TGTGCCAGCAGCGTAGAGGGGAACACCATATATTTT.

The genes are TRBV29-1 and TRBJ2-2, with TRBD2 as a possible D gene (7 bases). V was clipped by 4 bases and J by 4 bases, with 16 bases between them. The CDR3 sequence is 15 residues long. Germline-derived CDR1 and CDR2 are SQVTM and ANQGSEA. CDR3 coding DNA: TGCAGCGTTGGATTCGGGGGGCCGGGCACCGGGGAGCTGTTTTTT. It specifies CSVGFGGPGTGELFF.

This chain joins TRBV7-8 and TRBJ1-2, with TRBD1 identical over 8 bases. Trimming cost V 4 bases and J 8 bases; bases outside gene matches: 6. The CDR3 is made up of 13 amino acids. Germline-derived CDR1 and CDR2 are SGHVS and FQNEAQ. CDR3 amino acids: CASSSRTGKGYTF. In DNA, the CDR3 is TGTGCCAGCAGCTCCCGGACAGGGAAAGGCTACACCTTC.

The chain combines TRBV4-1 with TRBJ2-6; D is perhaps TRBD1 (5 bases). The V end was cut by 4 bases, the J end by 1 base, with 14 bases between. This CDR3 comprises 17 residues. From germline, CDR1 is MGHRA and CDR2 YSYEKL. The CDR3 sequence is CASSLGPQGSGANVLTF. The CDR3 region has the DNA TGCGCCAGCAGCCTCGGACCCCAGGGATCTGGGGCCAACGTCCTGACTTTC.

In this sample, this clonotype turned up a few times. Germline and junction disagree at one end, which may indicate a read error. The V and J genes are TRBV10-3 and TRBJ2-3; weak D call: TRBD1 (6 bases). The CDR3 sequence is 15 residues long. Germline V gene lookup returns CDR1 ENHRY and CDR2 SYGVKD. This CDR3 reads CAIREVPGGTDTQYF. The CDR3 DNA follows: TGTGCCATCCGTGAGGTCCCAGGGGGCACAGATACGCAGTATTTT.

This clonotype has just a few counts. CDR3 DNA: TGTGCCAGCAGCCGGTTTGGACAGGCGGGCGGCTACACCTTC. It yields the protein CASSRFGQAGGYTF. V usage is TRBV7-9 and J usage is TRBJ1-2, with 7 bases aligning to TRBD1. The CDR3 consists of 14 residues. CDR1 is SEHNR and CDR2 is FQNEAQ in the germline V gene (reference sequence). V was pared by 5 bases and J by 8 bases, with 11 bases of the junction left unmatched.

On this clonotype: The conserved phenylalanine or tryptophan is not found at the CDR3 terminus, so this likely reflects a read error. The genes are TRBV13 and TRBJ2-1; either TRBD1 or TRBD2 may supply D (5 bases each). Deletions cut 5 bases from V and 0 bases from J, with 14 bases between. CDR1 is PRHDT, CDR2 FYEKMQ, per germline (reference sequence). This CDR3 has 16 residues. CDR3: CASSAGAQLSYNEQFL. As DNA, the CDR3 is TGTGCCAGCAGCGCCGGGGCTCAGCTCTCCTACAATGAGCAGTTCCTC.

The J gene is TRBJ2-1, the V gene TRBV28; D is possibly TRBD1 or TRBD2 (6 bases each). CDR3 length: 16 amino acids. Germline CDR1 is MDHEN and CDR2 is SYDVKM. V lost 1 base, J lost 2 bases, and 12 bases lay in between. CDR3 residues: CASSLFAGEAYNEQFF. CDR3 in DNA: TGTGCCAGCAGTTTATTCGCAGGGGAGGCCTACAATGAGCAGTTCTTC.

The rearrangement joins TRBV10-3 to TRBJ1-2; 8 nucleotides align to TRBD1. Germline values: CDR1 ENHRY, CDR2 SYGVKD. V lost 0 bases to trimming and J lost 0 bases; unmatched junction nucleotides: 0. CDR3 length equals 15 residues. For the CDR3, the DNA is TGTGCCATCAGTGAGTCGGACAGGGCTAACTATGGCTACACCTTC. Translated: CAISESDRANYGYTF.

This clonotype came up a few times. The CDR3 bases are TGTGCCAGCGGGAACCTGGGGCAGGGTAGCAATCAGCCCCAGCATTTT. Its protein is CASGNLGQGSNQPQHF. The chain carries TRBV12-3 or TRBV12-4 and TRBJ1-5, with a tentative D call TRBD1 (5 bases). The V gene lost 8 bases and the J gene lost 0 bases, with 17 bases spanning the gap. This CDR3 comprises 16 residues.

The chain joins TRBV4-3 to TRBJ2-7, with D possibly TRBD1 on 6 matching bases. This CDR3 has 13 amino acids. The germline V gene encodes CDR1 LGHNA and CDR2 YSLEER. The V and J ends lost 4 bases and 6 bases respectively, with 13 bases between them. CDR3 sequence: CASSPSRGGEQYF. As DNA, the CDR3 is TGCGCCAGCAGCCCAAGCAGGGGCGGCGAGCAGTACTTC.